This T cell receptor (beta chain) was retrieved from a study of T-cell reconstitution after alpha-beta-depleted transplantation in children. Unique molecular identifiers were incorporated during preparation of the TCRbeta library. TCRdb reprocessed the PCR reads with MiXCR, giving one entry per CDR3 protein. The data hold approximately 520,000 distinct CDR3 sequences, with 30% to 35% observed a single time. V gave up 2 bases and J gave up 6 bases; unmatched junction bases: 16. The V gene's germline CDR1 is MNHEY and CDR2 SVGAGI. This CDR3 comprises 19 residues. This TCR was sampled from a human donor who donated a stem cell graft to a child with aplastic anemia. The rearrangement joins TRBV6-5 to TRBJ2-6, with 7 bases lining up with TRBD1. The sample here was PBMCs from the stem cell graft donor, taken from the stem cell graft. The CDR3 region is CASSYPGQAWSLKANVLTF. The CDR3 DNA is TGTGCCAGCAGTTACCCTGGACAGGCTTGGAGTCTGAAGGCCAACGTCCTGACTTTC.